A single sample is the source of the 11 T cell receptor beta chains below, sequenced in a study of T-cell reconstitution after alpha-beta-depleted transplantation in children. The authors prepared the TCRbeta library with unique molecular identifiers. TCRdb called the PCR reads again in MiXCR, with one record for every CDR3 protein. This table has 85,000 to 120,000 distinct CDR3 sequences, roughly 6% appearing once. Sample: PBMCs, mostly from graft donor cells, taken 60 days after TCRalphabeta/CD19-depleted stem cell transplant. The receptors were gathered from a female patient aged 2-15 years who had a stem cell transplant for Fanconi anemia, so the T cells may come from the graft donor.

This chain connects TRBV3-1 to TRBJ2-5; possibly TRBD1 or TRBD2 for D (6 bases each). Germline CDR1 is LGHDT and CDR2 is YNNKEL (reference sequence). V shed 4 bases and J shed 2 bases, with 14 bases lying between them. This CDR3 has 15 residues. CDR3 sequence reads: CASSRGLASQETQYF. In DNA form, the CDR3 reads TGTGCCAGCAGCCGGGGGCTAGCGAGTCAAGAGACCCAGTACTTC.

This clonotype was seen many times. CDR3 residues: CSARGGRGVGNEQFF. Here the CDR3 DNA reads TGCAGTGCTAGAGGGGGGAGAGGGGTGGGCAATGAGCAGTTCTTC. The chain carries TRBV20-1 and TRBJ2-1; possibly TRBD1 or TRBD2 for D (5 bases each). Germline V lookup: CDR1 DFQATT, CDR2 SNEGSKA (reference sequence). The CDR3 spans 15 residues. V lost 1 base and J lost 6, with 16 bases in between.

Many counts were recorded for this clonotype. The rearrangement uses TRBV12-3 or TRBV12-4 and TRBJ2-5, with TRBD2 as a possible D gene (5 bases). CDR3 length: 12 amino acids. The germline V and J ends were trimmed by 7 bases and 2 bases, with 8 bases remaining between them. This CDR3 reads CASTTGQETQYF. DNA of the CDR3: TGTGCCAGCACCACGGGGCAAGAGACCCAGTACTTC.

This clonotype was recorded many times. V usage is TRBV19 and J usage is TRBJ2-2; tentatively, D is TRBD1 (6 bases). Trimming took off 8 bases at V and 2 bases at J, with 18 bases between the two ends. The CDR3 sequence is 16 residues long. CDR1 and CDR2 (germline): LNHDA, SQIVND (reference sequence). CDR3 DNA: TGTGCCAGTGGGGTCTCCGGGACACCCAACACCGGGGAGCTGTTTTTT. Protein: CASGVSGTPNTGELFF. The whole variable domain, remainder taken from reference TRBV19 and TRBJ2-2, is DGGITQSPKYLFRKEGQNVTLSCEQNLNHDAMYWYRQDPGQGLRLIYYSQIVNDFQKGDIAEGYSVSREKKESFPLTVTSAQKNPTAFYLCASGVSGTPNTGELFFGEGSRLTVL.

In this sample, this clonotype turned up many times. The V and J genes are TRBV20-1 and TRBJ2-3; D may match TRBD1 or TRBD2 (5 bases each). The ends were cut back, 1 base at V and 0 bases at J, with 17 bases in the middle. The CDR3 runs to 17 residues. Germline lookup yields CDR1 DFQATT and CDR2 SNEGSKA (reference sequence). The CDR3 coding sequence is TGCAGTGCTAGAGTTGCCCCGGGAAGGGGTAGCACAGATACGCAGTATTTT. Its translation is CSARVAPGRGSTDTQYF.

This clonotype was counted many times. The rearrangement links TRBV20-1 to TRBJ2-3; 9 nucleotides line up with TRBD2. Trimming cost V 0 bases and J 1 base; bases outside gene matches: 5. Germline loops: CDR1 DFQATT, CDR2 SNEGSKA (reference sequence). CDR3 length: 16 amino acids. The CDR3 nucleotides read TGCAGTGCTAGAGATCAGAGCGGGGGGCGCACAGATACGCAGTATTTT. It codes for CSARDQSGGRTDTQYF.

In this sample, this clonotype turned up many times. The chain uses TRBV9 and TRBJ1-1; D gene uncertain. CDR3 length: 13 residues. Germline loops: CDR1 SGDLS, CDR2 YYNGEE. V lost 4 bases to trimming and J lost 2 bases, with 9 bases between them. The CDR3 sequence: CASSPLANTEAFF. The CDR3 nucleotides are TGTGCCAGCAGCCCCCTGGCTAACACTGAAGCTTTCTTT.

The V call is TRBV6-6, the J call TRBJ2-7; 7 positions match TRBD1. The ends lost 2 bases at V and 5 bases at J; junction bases unmatched: 3. The germline V gene encodes CDR1 MNHNY and CDR2 SVGAGI (reference sequence). The CDR3 has 13 amino acids. The CDR3 coding sequence is TGTGCCAGCAGTTACAGGGGGCCGGACGAGCAGTACTTC. Protein product: CASSYRGPDEQYF.

This clonotype was detected only a few times. This chain uses TRBV9 with TRBJ2-1; maybe TRBD2 (5 bases). V lost 4 bases to trimming and J lost 3 bases, with 20 bases between them. The CDR3 is 17 residues long. Germline V gene lookup returns CDR1 SGDLS and CDR2 YYNGEE. The CDR3 nucleotides are TGTGCCAGCAGCCCTCCCCATCGGTGGGAGCGCTACAATGAGCAGTTCTTC. This sequence encodes CASSPPHRWERYNEQFF.

The gene calls are TRBV3-1 and TRBJ2-7; maybe TRBD1 (5 bases). The CDR3 spans 16 residues. V dropped 0 bases and J dropped 4 bases, with 16 bases sitting between them. Germline loops: CDR1 LGHDT, CDR2 YNNKEL (reference sequence). CDR3 DNA: TGTGCCAGCAGCCAAGAAGGGGATGGAATAAATTACGAGCAGTACTTC. Residues: CASSQEGDGINYEQYF.

This clonotype showed up just a few times. The J gene is TRBJ2-5, the V gene TRBV3-1; possible D gene TRBD2, 6 bases. CDR3 size: 15 residues. Trimming took 2 bases from V and 5 from J, leaving 15 bases between them. The germline CDR1 and CDR2 sequences are LGHDT and YNNKEL (reference sequence). The CDR3 sequence is CASSQKGQGGETQYF. The CDR3 bases are TGTGCCAGCAGCCAAAAGGGGCAGGGAGGCGAGACCCAGTACTTC.